This T cell receptor beta chain was sequenced during a study of a mutant IDH1 vaccine in newly diagnosed glioma. For the study at large: Vaccine dosing followed radiotherapy by 4-6 weeks, or accompanied temozolomide cycles.

The sample holds a few counts of this clone. As yet, its antigen is unknown. One end of the junction is discordant with germline, which a read error may explain. Clones were sequenced by immunoSEQ multiplex PCR, and TCRdb holds only the in-frame ones, with some missing. The sample comprises 40,000 to 60,000 clones, more than 70% of which are singletons, and around 2% rests with the top ten. Time point denoted: week 5, during vaccination. Doses of 300 ug of mutant IDH1 20-mer peptide were given with topical imiquimod. The CDR3 totals 16 residues. Germline V gene sequence: CDR1 SGHRS, CDR2 YFSETQ. The sequences come from PBMCs, collected from a glioma patient whose treatment included an IDH1 peptide vaccine. The V call is TRBV5-1, the J call TRBJ1-1, with D perhaps TRBD1 (6 bases). The TCR originated in a woman in her forties with glioma. The CDR3 protein is CASSSRGGRSNPEAFF. The DNA for the CDR3 is TGCGCCAGCAGCTCCCGGGGGGGGCGATCGAACCCTGAAGCTTTCTTT.